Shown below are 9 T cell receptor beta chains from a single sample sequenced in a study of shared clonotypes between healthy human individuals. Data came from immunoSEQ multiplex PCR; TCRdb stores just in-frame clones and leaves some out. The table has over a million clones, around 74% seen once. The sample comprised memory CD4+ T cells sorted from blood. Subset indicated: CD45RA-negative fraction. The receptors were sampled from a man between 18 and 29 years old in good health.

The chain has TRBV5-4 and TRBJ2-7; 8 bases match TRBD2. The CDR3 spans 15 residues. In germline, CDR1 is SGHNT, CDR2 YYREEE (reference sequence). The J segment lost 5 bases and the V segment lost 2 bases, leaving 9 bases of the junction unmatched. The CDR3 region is CASSLSSGGLNEQYF. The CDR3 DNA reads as TGTGCCAGCAGCTTATCCTCGGGGGGGCTGAACGAGCAGTACTTC.

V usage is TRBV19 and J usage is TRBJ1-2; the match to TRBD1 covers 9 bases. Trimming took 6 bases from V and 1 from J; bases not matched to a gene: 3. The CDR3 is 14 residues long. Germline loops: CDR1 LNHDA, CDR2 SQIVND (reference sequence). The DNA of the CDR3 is TGTGCCAGTAGAAGGACAGGGGTTAACTATGGCTACACCTTC. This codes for CASRRTGVNYGYTF.

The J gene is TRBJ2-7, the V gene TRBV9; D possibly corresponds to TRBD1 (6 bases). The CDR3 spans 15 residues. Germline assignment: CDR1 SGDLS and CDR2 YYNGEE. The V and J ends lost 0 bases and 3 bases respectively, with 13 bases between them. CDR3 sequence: CASSVASDRNYEQYF. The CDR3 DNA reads TGTGCCAGCAGCGTAGCGTCGGACAGAAACTACGAGCAGTACTTC.

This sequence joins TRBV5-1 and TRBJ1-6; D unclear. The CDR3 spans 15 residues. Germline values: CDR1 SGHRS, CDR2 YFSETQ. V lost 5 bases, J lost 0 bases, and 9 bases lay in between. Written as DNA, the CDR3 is TGCGCCAGCAGAGCGGGAGGCTCCTATAATTCACCCCTCCACTTT. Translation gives CASRAGGSYNSPLHF.

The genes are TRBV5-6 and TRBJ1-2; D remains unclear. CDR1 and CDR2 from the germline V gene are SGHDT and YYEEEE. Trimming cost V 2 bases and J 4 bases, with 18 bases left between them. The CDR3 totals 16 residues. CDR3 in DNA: TGTGCCAGCAGCTTAGGACTGTCCCGGACGGGCTATGGCTACACCTTC. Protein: CASSLGLSRTGYGYTF.

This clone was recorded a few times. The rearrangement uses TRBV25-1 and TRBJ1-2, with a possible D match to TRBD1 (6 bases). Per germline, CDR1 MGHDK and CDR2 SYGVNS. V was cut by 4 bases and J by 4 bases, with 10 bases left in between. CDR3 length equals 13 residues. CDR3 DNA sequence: TGTGCCAGCAGTGTAATGACAGGCTATGGCTACACCTTC. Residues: CASSVMTGYGYTF.

As DNA, the CDR3 is TGTGCCAGCAGTGGCAGAGGCGGGACAGTCACAGATACGCAGTATTTT. Translation gives CASSGRGGTVTDTQYF. This chain links TRBV6-1 with TRBJ2-3; D is perhaps TRBD1 (7 bases). Germline-derived CDR1 and CDR2 are MNHNS and SASEGT. The CDR3 contains 16 residues. V was shortened by 4 bases and J by 2 bases, with 16 bases between the two germline ends.

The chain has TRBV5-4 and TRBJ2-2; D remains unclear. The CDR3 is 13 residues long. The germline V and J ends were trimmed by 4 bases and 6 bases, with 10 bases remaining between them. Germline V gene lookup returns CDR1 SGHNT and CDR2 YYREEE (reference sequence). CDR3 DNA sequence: TGTGCCAGCAGCCCTGTAATTGCCGGGGAGCTGTTTTTT. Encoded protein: CASSPVIAGELFF. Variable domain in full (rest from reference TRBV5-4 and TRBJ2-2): ETGVTQSPTHLIKTRGQQVTLRCSSQSGHNTVSWYQQALGQGPQFIFQYYREEENGRGNFPPRFSGLQFPNYSSELNVNALELDDSALYLCASSPVIAGELFFGEGSRLTVL.

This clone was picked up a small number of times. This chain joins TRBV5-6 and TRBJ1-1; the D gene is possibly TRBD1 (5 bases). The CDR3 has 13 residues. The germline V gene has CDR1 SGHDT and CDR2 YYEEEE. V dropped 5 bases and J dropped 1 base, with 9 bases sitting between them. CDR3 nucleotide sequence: TGTGCCAGCAGTTCTACAGGGAACACTGAAGCTTTCTTT. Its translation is CASSSTGNTEAFF. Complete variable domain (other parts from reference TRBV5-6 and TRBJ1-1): DAGVTQSPTHLIKTRGQQVTLRCSPKSGHDTVSWYQQALGQGPQFIFQYYEEEERQRGNFPDRFSGHQFPNYSSELNVNALLLGDSALYLCASSSTGNTEAFFGQGTRLTVV.